This is a list of T cell receptor beta chains from one sample in a study of blood T cell repertoires in COVID-19. Repertoires were generated with immunoSEQ multiplex PCR, while TCRdb's copy carries only in-frame clones and drops some. The table has hundreds of thousands of clones, 80% to 90% seen once. The sequenced sample was PBMCs or T cells enriched from blood (not recorded which). The receptor source for this set is a woman aged 55-75 years who had recovered from COVID-19. CDR3s leave out the opening cysteine and the closing phenylalanine or tryptophan.

TRBJ1-5 | TRBV28 | ASSLWAGNQPQH
TRBJ1-1 | TRBV6-4 | ASRTQAGGTEAF
TRBJ2-2 | TRBV7-8 | ASSFFGHSNTGELF
TRBJ1-5 | TRBV2 | ASSGAGFSNQPQH
TRBJ1-2 | TRBV6-5 | ASSYLDSNYGYT
TRBJ1-5 | TRBV7-2 | ASRPQGFNQPQH
TRBJ1-5 | TRBV18 | ASSLIQDNQPQH
TRBJ1-2 | TRBV19 | ASRRQGAWTNYGYT
TRBJ1-2 | TRBV24-1 | ATSGGSYGYT
TRBJ2-7 | TRBV18 | ASSQETGGPYEQY
TRBJ1-3 | TRBV7-8 | ASSTSGGSGNTIY
TRBJ1-5 | TRBV2 | ASSDGRGWSNQPQH
TRBJ1-3 | TRBV7-8 | ASSPLGGSGNTIY
TRBJ1-2 | TRBV28 | ASSSPDRNYGYT
TRBJ1-5 | TRBV19 | ASSIGEQPQH
TRBJ1-2 | TRBV29-1 | SVPGQGIANYGYT
TRBJ2-3 | TRBV3-1/TRBV3-2 | ASGLVLAGGVTQY
TRBJ1-5 | TRBV2 | ASSGPQGKLYDQPQH
TRBJ2-1 | TRBV9 | ASSVGGSAGNEQF
TRBJ1-5 | TRBV10-3 | AISDGQEGRPQH
TRBJ1-3 | TRBV7-2 | ASSLSSGNTIY
TRBJ2-1 | TRBV6-5 | ASSYSPSSYNEQF
TRBJ1-4 | TRBV12-5 | ASGPTGLGEKLF
TRBJ1-1 | TRBV21-1 | ANPTGTNTEAF
TRBJ2-3 | TRBV7-2 | ASSYLAVRNTDTQY
TRBJ1-2 | TRBV29-1 | SVERGLGYGYT
TRBJ1-6 | TRBV2 | ASRQGNLFLLH
TRBJ1-2 | TRBV28 | ASSSGGQSGGYT